Each of the 32 T cell receptor beta chains below was sequenced from the same sample in a study of T cell responses to AZD1222 COVID-19 vaccine. Measured with immunoSEQ multiplex PCR; TCRdb has only the in-frame clones, and not every one. The data contain about 14,000 clones, about 84% of them seen just once; the ten biggest clones take up approximately 40%. The sample was peripheral blood, taken 28 days after the second AZD1222 dose. These receptors were taken from an adult who received the AZD1222 COVID-19 vaccine.

Comment on this clone: Other DNA sequences in this sample translate to the same CDR3. The CDR3 sequence: CAISEVADMKVPQHF. CDR3 nucleotide sequence: TGTGCCATCAGTGAGGTGGCAGATATGAAGGTGCCCCAGCATTTT. The chain employs TRBV10-3 and TRBJ1-5; D is ambiguous. CDR1 and CDR2 from the germline V gene are ENHRY and SYGVKD. V was trimmed by 2 bases and J by 9 bases, leaving 17 bases between them. This CDR3 region has 15 residues.

This clone was observed a single time. The chain has TRBV5-6 and TRBJ2-7; D not resolved. This CDR3 has 12 amino acids. V lost 2 bases, J lost 7 bases, and 10 bases lay in between. CDR1 is SGHDT and CDR2 is YYEEEE in the germline V gene. CDR3 DNA sequence: TGTGCCAGCAGCTTTAATGCGGTGGAGCAGTACTTC. This gives the protein CASSFNAVEQYF.

This clone showed up just once. The rearrangement links TRBV7-9 to TRBJ2-7, with D perhaps TRBD1 or TRBD2 (5 bases each). Germline V gene lookup returns CDR1 SEHNR and CDR2 FQNEAQ (reference sequence). Trimming pared 5 bases from V and 4 bases from J, leaving 15 bases between. The CDR3 loop spans 14 amino acids. The CDR3 nucleotides read TGTGCCAGCAGCGCTCCGGGACGGAATTACGAGCAGTACTTC. Its protein product is CASSAPGRNYEQYF.

V and J are TRBV2 and TRBJ2-1; TRBD1 matches 9 bases. With V trimmed by 6 bases and J by 9 bases, 6 bases remained unmatched. The germline V gene encodes CDR1 SNHLY and CDR2 FYNNEI. CDR3 length: 13 residues. The CDR3 loop reads CASSEDRGSEQFF. As DNA, the CDR3 is TGTGCCAGCAGCGAGGACAGGGGTAGTGAGCAGTTCTTC.

J is TRBJ2-3 and V is TRBV7-9; 16 nucleotides align to TRBD2. Unmatched junction bases numbered 3, after V lost 6 bases and J lost 6 bases. The length of the CDR3 is 15 residues. The germline gives CDR1 SEHNR, CDR2 FQNEAQ (reference sequence). CDR3 DNA sequence: TGTGCCAGCAGACCGGGACTAGCGGGAGGGGATACGCAGTATTTT. Protein sequence: CASRPGLAGGDTQYF.

The chain links TRBV2 to TRBJ1-6, with D uncertain. The CDR3 length is 15 residues. Trimming took 8 bases from V and 0 from J, leaving 11 bases between them. Germline loops: CDR1 SNHLY, CDR2 FYNNEI. CDR3 bases: TGTGCCAGCTCCTCAGGCGGCTCCTATAATTCACCCCTCCACTTT. Protein sequence: CASSSGGSYNSPLHF. Full variable domain (missing parts from reference TRBV2 and TRBJ1-6): EPEVTQTPSHQVTQMGQEVILRCVPISNHLYFYWYRQILGQKVEFLVSFYNNEISEKSEIFDDQFSVERPDGSNFTLKIRSTKLEDSAMYFCASSSGGSYNSPLHFGNGTRLTVT.

This chain uses TRBV5-1 with TRBJ2-1, with D perhaps being TRBD1 or TRBD2 (5 bases each). V dropped 0 bases and J dropped 7 bases, with 11 bases sitting between them. From germline, CDR1 is SGHRS and CDR2 YFSETQ. This CDR3 is built from 14 residues. The CDR3: CASSLGDLGNEQFF. Written as DNA, the CDR3 is TGCGCCAGCAGCTTGGGGGACCTGGGGAATGAGCAGTTCTTC.

J is TRBJ2-3 and V is TRBV9; D is uncertain. The CDR3 length is 12 residues. From germline, CDR1 is SGDLS and CDR2 YYNGEE. V lost 4 bases and J 2 bases, leaving 5 bases between the germline ends. The CDR3 here is CASSSTTDTQYF. CDR3 sequence (DNA): TGTGCCAGCAGCTCAACCACAGATACGCAGTATTTT.

J is TRBJ2-5 and V is TRBV6-7; TRBD2 aligns across 9 bases. TRBV6-7 is given ORF status, its function remaining uncertain. With 7 bases clipped from V and 7 bases from J, the junction kept 13 bases outside the gene matches. CDR3 length equals 15 residues. The CDR3 sequence: CASTAQGLAGRTQYF. CDR3 sequence (DNA): TGTGCCAGCACTGCCCAGGGGCTAGCGGGGCGGACCCAGTACTTC.

This chain's CDR3 is CASSSGLSGNTIYF. The CDR3, as DNA: TGTGCCAGCAGCTCGGGACTTTCTGGAAACACCATATATTTT. This rearrangement joins TRBV7-3 to TRBJ1-3; possibly TRBD1 for D (5 bases). Germline V gene data show CDR1 as SGHTA and CDR2 as FQGTGA. V lost 4 bases to trimming and J lost 1 base, with 8 bases between them. This CDR3 is built from 14 residues.

The chain links TRBV4-1 to TRBJ1-5; D remains unclear. V was trimmed by 0 bases and J by 7 bases, leaving 10 bases between them. The CDR3 covers 14 residues. Germline V gene lookup returns CDR1 MGHRA and CDR2 YSYEKL. The CDR3 bases are TGCGCCAGCAGCCAAGAGGCAGCAAAACAGCCCCAGCATTTT. Encoded protein: CASSQEAAKQPQHF.

The chain links TRBV6-5 to TRBJ1-3; no clear D gene. The CDR3 has 15 residues. The ends were cut back, 6 bases at V and 7 bases at J, with 19 bases in the middle. The germline gives CDR1 MNHEY, CDR2 SVGAGI. DNA of the CDR3: TGTGCCAGCAGGCAGTCGAAGGACCCCCCCAACACCATATATTTT. This codes for CASRQSKDPPNTIYF.

The CDR3 bases are TGTGCCAGCAGCCAAGCTGTGGGGGGTGTTGCTGGCTACACCTTC. Its protein is CASSQAVGGVAGYTF. The rearrangement joins TRBV3-1 (or the pseudogene TRBV3-2) to TRBJ1-2, with D possibly being TRBD1 (5 bases). Trimming shortened V by 1 base and J by 7 bases, and 16 bases separated the two germline ends. Germline-derived CDR1 and CDR2 are LGHDT and YNNKEL (reference sequence). The CDR3 is 15 amino acids.

The table lists this clone with a few counts. The rearrangement joins TRBV19 to TRBJ1-1; a possible D gene is TRBD1 (5 bases). V was cut by 7 bases and J by 10 bases, with 19 bases left in between. CDR1 and CDR2 from the germline V gene are LNHDA and SQIVND (reference sequence). The CDR3 loop spans 13 amino acids. DNA for the CDR3: TGTGCCAGTACCACCCCCGGCGGGGGTTTAGCTTTCTTT. Translating gives CASTTPGGGLAFF.

This chain uses TRBV7-9 with TRBJ2-1, with TRBD1 matching over 7 bases. The V gene's germline CDR1 is SEHNR and CDR2 FQNEAQ (reference sequence). Trimming at V came to 2 bases and at J to 8 bases, leaving 9 bases not matched to a gene. This CDR3 comprises 15 residues. The chain's CDR3 is CASSLTTGISDEQFF. In DNA, the CDR3 is TGTGCCAGCAGCTTAACGACAGGGATTTCGGATGAGCAGTTCTTC.

The rearrangement joins TRBV24-1 to TRBJ2-5; tentatively, D is TRBD2 (5 bases). The CDR3 is 13 amino acids. V lost 3 bases and J lost 5, with 9 bases in between. Germline loops: CDR1 KGHDR, CDR2 SFDVKD. CDR3 protein: CATSDTRSETQYF. The CDR3 DNA sequence: TGTGCCACCAGTGATACTAGAAGCGAGACCCAGTACTTC.

This chain joins TRBV24-1 and TRBJ2-7; possibly TRBD2 for D (5 bases). Deletions cut 9 bases from V and 0 bases from J, with 14 bases between. The CDR3 is 14 residues long. The germline CDR1 and CDR2 sequences are KGHDR and SFDVKD. The DNA of the CDR3 is TGTGCCACCCCAAACCGGGAAAACTCCTACGAGCAGTACTTC. It codes for CATPNRENSYEQYF.

The V and J genes are TRBV5-1 and TRBJ1-2; D possibly corresponds to TRBD1 (6 bases). The V gene's germline CDR1 is SGHRS and CDR2 YFSETQ. The CDR3 extends over 14 amino acids. V lost 2 bases, J lost 5 bases, and 13 bases lay in between. As DNA, the CDR3 is TGCGCCAGCAGCTTTGGCGGGACAAATTATGGCTACACCTTC. Its translation: CASSFGGTNYGYTF.

The chain is built from TRBV30 and TRBJ1-6, with TRBD1 as a possible D gene (5 bases). Germline V gene lookup returns CDR1 GTSNPN and CDR2 SVGIG (reference sequence). This CDR3 is 15 amino acids long. The V and J ends lost 2 bases and 7 bases respectively, with 15 bases between them. The DNA for the CDR3 is TGTGCCTGGAGTCCCCAGGGTAAAGAGAATTCACCCCTCCACTTT. The encoded protein is CAWSPQGKENSPLHF.

V gene TRBV19 combines with J gene TRBJ1-2; D is possibly TRBD1 (6 bases). The CDR3 length is 12 residues. Per the germline V gene, CDR1 is LNHDA and CDR2 is SQIVND (reference sequence). V lost 7 bases and J 8 bases, leaving 14 bases between the germline ends. In DNA, the CDR3 is TGTGCCAGTAAACAGGGCCCGGGGGGCTACACCTTC. Amino acids: CASKQGPGGYTF. Looking up the rest from reference TRBV19 and TRBJ1-2 gives the full variable domain: DGGITQSPKYLFRKEGQNVTLSCEQNLNHDAMYWYRQDPGQGLRLIYYSQIVNDFQKGDIAEGYSVSREKKESFPLTVTSAQKNPTAFYLCASKQGPGGYTFGSGTRLTVV.

The V and J genes are TRBV15 and TRBJ1-2, with 8 bases that match TRBD1. Germline values: CDR1 LNHNV, CDR2 YYDKDF (reference sequence). The CDR3 is 15 residues long. With 5 bases clipped from V and 4 bases from J, the junction kept 9 bases outside the gene matches. DNA for the CDR3: TGTGCCACCAGCCAACGACAGGGGATCATCTATGGCTACACCTTC. Translated, it gives CATSQRQGIIYGYTF.

V and J are TRBV9 and TRBJ1-3, with D maybe TRBD1 (6 bases). There are 15 residues in the CDR3. CDR1 is SGDLS and CDR2 is YYNGEE in the germline V gene. The V gene lost 3 bases and the J gene lost 5 bases, with 15 bases spanning the gap. The CDR3 reads CASSAQQGTRNTIYF. DNA for the CDR3: TGTGCCAGCAGCGCGCAACAGGGAACTAGAAACACCATATATTTT.

This chain uses TRBV12-3 or TRBV12-4 with TRBJ1-1; tentative D call: TRBD1 (5 bases). The CDR3 runs to 12 residues. V lost 3 bases to trimming and J lost 7 bases, with 9 bases between them. CDR3 protein: CASSLGDREAFF. The DNA of the CDR3 is TGTGCCAGCAGTTTGGGGGACCGTGAAGCTTTCTTT.

The rearrangement links TRBV20-1 to TRBJ2-1, with D possibly being TRBD2 (5 bases). V gave up 6 bases and J gave up 7 bases, with 10 bases separating them. The CDR3 length is 11 residues. Germline V CDR1 and CDR2: DFQATT, SNEGSKA (reference sequence). The CDR3 DNA is TGCAGTGCAAACGGGATAAATGAGCAGTTCTTC. It codes for CSANGINEQFF.

This clone was seen only once. The chain has TRBV3-1 (or the pseudogene TRBV3-2) and TRBJ2-7; D gene uncertain. CDR3 size: 14 residues. With 5 bases removed from V and 1 base from J, the gap between germline ends came to 12 bases. From germline, CDR1 is LGHDT and CDR2 YNNKEL (reference sequence). The CDR3 sequence: CASSSDGLSYEQYF. CDR3 in DNA: TGTGCCAGCAGCTCGGACGGTTTGTCCTACGAGCAGTACTTC.

The chain links TRBV19 to TRBJ1-1; TRBD1 aligns across 7 bases. Germline V gene sequence: CDR1 LNHDA, CDR2 SQIVND (reference sequence). This CDR3 has 14 residues. Unmatched junction bases numbered 9, after V lost 10 bases and J lost 1 base. DNA for the CDR3: TGTGCCATTCGCCGACAGGGTTGGAACACTGAAGCTTTCTTT. It is translated as CAIRRQGWNTEAFF. Together with reference TRBV19 and TRBJ1-1, the CDR3 gives the full variable domain: DGGITQSPKYLFRKEGQNVTLSCEQNLNHDAMYWYRQDPGQGLRLIYYSQIVNDFQKGDIAEGYSVSREKKESFPLTVTSAQKNPTAFYLCAIRRQGWNTEAFFGQGTRLTVV.

This clone was recorded only once. The V gene is TRBV7-8, the J gene TRBJ1-2, with D possibly being TRBD1 (5 bases). The CDR3 runs 13 residues. The germline V gene encodes CDR1 SGHVS and CDR2 FQNEAQ. Trimming took off 4 bases at V and 8 bases at J, with 14 bases between the two ends. CDR3 loop: CASSSGQAGGYTF. CDR3 DNA: TGTGCCAGCAGCTCGGGGCAGGCCGGAGGCTACACCTTC.

The rearrangement links TRBV27 to TRBJ2-2, with 11 bases aligning to TRBD1. This CDR3 is 19 amino acids long. Germline V lookup: CDR1 MNHEY, CDR2 SMNVEV (reference sequence). The junction had 8 bases not matched to a gene; V was cut back by 1 base and J by 1 base. The CDR3 DNA follows: TGTGCCAGCAGTTTATACGGGGACAGGGGGAGTTTGAACACCGGGGAGCTGTTTTTT. Protein sequence: CASSLYGDRGSLNTGELFF.

The chain joins TRBV6-5 to TRBJ2-1, with TRBD2 matching over 10 bases. The CDR3 sequence is 15 residues long. V gave up 6 bases and J gave up 3 bases; unmatched junction bases: 5. Germline values: CDR1 MNHEY, CDR2 SVGAGI. The CDR3 reads CASRRGLANYNEQFF. The CDR3, as DNA: TGTGCCAGCAGGCGGGGACTAGCGAACTACAATGAGCAGTTCTTC.

This chain connects TRBV7-3 to TRBJ2-7; 7 bases are a match to TRBD2. The CDR3 is 14 residues long. Trimming cost V 5 bases and J 0 bases; bases outside gene matches: 4. Per germline, CDR1 SGHTA and CDR2 FQGTGA. CDR3 coding DNA: TGTGCCAGCAGCATCGGGGGGAGCTCCTACGAGCAGTACTTC. It encodes CASSIGGSSYEQYF.

The CDR3 DNA is TGCAGCGTTGGTTTTACTGCACCCCTCCACTTT. Translated, it gives CSVGFTAPLHF. The rearrangement joins TRBV29-1 to TRBJ1-6, with D hard to call. Germline lookup yields CDR1 SQVTM and CDR2 ANQGSEA. This CDR3 is built from 11 residues. The V end was cut by 4 bases, the J end by 11 bases, with 9 bases between.

This clone appeared a few times. The chain combines TRBV28 with TRBJ2-2; perhaps TRBD1 as D (6 bases). V dropped 4 bases and J dropped 12 bases, with 18 bases sitting between them. This CDR3 comprises 14 residues. Per the germline V gene, CDR1 is MDHEN and CDR2 is SYDVKM. CDR3 region: CASSWERKTGKLFF. The CDR3 nucleotides read TGTGCCAGCAGTTGGGAGAGGAAAACAGGGAAGCTGTTTTTT.